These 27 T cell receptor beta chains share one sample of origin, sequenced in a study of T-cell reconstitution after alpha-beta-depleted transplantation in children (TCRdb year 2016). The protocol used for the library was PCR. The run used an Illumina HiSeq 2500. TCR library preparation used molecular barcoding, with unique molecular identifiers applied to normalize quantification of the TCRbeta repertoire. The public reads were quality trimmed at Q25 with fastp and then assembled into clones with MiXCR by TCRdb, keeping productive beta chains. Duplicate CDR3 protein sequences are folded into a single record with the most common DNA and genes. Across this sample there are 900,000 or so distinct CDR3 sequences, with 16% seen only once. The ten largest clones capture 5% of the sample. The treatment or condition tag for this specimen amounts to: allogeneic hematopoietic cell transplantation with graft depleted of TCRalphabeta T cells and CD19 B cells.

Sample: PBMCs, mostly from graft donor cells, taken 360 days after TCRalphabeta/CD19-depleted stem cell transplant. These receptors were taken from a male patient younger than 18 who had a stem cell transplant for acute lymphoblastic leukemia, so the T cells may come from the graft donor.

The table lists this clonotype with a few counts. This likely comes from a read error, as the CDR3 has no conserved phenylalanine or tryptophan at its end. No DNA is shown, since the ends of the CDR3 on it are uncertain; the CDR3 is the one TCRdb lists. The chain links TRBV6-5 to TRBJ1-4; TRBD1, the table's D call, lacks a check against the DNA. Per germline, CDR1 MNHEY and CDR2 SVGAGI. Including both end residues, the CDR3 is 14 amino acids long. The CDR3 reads CASSYEANPSLIIV.

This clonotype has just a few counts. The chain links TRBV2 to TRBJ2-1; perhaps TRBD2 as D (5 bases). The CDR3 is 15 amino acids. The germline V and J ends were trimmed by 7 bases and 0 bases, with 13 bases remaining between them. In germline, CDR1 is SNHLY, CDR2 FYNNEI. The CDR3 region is CASTEEAGSYNEQFF. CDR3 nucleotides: TGTGCCAGCACCGAGGAGGCAGGCTCCTACAATGAGCAGTTCTTC.

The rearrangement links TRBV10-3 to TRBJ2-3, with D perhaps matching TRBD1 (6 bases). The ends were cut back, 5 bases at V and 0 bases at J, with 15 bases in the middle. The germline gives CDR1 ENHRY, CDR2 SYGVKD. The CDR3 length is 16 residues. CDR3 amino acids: CAISSYRAPSTDTQYF. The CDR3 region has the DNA TGTGCCATCAGTAGCTACAGGGCACCTAGCACAGATACGCAGTATTTT.

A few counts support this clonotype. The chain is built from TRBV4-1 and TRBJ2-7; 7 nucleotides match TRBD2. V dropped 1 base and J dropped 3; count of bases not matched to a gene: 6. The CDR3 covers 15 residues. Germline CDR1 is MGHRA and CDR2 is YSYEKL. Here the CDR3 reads CASSQGPREVYEQYF. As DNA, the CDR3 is TGCGCCAGCAGCCAAGGCCCCCGGGAGGTCTACGAGCAGTACTTC.

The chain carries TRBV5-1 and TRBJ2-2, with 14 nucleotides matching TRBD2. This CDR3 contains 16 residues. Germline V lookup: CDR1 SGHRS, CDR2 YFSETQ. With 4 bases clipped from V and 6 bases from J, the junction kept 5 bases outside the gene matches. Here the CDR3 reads CASSPGLAGGAGELFF. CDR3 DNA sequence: TGCGCCAGCAGCCCTGGACTAGCGGGAGGAGCCGGGGAGCTGTTTTTT.

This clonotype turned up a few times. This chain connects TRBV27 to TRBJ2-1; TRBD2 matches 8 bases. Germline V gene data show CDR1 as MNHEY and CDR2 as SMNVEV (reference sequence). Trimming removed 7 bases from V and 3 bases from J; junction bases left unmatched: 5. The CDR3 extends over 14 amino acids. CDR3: CASKGGRNYNEQFF. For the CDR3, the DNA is TGTGCCAGCAAAGGCGGGAGGAACTACAATGAGCAGTTCTTC.

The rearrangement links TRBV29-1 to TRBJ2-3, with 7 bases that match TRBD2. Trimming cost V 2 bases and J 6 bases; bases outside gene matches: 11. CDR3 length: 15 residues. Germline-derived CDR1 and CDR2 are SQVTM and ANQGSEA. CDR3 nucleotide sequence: TGCAGCGTTGAACGGTGGCGGGAGTTGGTGGATACGCAGTATTTT. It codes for CSVERWRELVDTQYF.

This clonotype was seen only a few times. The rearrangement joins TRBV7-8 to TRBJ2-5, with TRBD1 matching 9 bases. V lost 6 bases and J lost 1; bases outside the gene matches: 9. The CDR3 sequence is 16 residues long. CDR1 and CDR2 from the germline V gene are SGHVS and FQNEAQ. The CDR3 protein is CASRGSDRGPQETQYF. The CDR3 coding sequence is TGTGCCAGCAGGGGATCGGACAGGGGCCCCCAAGAGACCCAGTACTTC.

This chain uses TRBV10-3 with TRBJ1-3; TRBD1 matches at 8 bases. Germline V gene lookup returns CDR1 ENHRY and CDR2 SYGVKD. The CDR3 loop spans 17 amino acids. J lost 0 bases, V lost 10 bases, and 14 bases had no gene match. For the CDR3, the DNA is TGTGCCACCGAGGGAGACAGGGGACCTATCTCTGGAAACACCATATATTTT. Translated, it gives CATEGDRGPISGNTIYF.

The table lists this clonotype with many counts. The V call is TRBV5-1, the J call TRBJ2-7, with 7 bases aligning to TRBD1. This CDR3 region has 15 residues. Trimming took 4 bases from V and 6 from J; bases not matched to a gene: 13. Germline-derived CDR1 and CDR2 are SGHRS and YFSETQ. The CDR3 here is CASSTLQGDLAEQYF. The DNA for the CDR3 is TGCGCCAGCAGCACCCTCCAGGGGGATTTGGCCGAGCAGTACTTC.

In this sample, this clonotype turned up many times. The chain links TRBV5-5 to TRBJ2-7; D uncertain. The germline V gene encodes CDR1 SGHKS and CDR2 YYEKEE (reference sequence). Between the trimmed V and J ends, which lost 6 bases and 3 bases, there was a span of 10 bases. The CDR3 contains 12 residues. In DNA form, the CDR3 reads TGTGCCAGCAAAAGTAACCACTACGAGCAGTACTTC. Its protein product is CASKSNHYEQYF.

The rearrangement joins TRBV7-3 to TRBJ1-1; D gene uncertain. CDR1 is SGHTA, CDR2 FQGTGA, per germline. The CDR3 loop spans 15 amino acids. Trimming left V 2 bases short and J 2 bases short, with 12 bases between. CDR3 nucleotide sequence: TGTGCCAGCAGCTTATTTCTCGGAGTAAACACTGAAGCTTTCTTT. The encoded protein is CASSLFLGVNTEAFF.

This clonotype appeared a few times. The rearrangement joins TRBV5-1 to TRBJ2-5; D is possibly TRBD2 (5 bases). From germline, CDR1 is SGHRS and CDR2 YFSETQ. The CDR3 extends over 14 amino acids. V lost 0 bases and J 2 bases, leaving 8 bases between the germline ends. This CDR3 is CASSLESGQETQYF. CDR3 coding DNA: TGCGCCAGCAGCTTGGAGTCGGGGCAAGAGACCCAGTACTTC.

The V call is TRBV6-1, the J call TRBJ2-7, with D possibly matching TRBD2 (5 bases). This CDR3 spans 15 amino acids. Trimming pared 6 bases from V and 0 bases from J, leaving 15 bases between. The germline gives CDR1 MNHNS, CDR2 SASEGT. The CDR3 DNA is TGTGCCAGCAGATTTTCCGGACTCCGCTCCTACGAGCAGTACTTC. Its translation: CASRFSGLRSYEQYF.

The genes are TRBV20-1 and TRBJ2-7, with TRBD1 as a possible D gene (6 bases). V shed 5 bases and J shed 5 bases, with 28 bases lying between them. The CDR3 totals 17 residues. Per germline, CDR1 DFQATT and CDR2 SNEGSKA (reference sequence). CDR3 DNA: TGCAGTGCTCCGTTCCCGGGACAAGGGAAATTTGTCGACGAGCAGTACTTC. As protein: CSAPFPGQGKFVDEQYF.

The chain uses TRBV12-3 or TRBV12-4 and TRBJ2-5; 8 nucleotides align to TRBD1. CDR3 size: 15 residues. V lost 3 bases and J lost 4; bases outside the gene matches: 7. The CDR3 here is CASSFGSGGLETQYF. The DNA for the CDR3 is TGTGCCAGCAGTTTCGGCTCAGGGGGCCTAGAGACCCAGTACTTC.

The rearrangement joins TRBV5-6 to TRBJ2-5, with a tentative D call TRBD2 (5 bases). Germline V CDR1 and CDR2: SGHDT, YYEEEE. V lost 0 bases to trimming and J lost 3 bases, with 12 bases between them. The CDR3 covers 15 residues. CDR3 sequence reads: CASSLVVLREETQYF. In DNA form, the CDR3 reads TGTGCCAGCAGCTTGGTCGTTTTGCGGGAAGAGACCCAGTACTTC. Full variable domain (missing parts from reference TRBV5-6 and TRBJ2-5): DAGVTQSPTHLIKTRGQQVTLRCSPKSGHDTVSWYQQALGQGPQFIFQYYEEEERQRGNFPDRFSGHQFPNYSSELNVNALLLGDSALYLCASSLVVLREETQYFGPGTRLLVL.

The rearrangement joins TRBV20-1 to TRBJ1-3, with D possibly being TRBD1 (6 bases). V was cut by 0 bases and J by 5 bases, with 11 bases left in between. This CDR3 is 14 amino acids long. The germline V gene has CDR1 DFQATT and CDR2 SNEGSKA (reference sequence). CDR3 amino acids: CSARDWGLRNTIYF. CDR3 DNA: TGCAGTGCTAGAGATTGGGGGCTGAGAAACACCATATATTTT.

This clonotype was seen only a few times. CDR3 in amino acids: CASSLALDYNEQFF. CDR3 DNA sequence: TGTGCCAGCAGCTTAGCGTTAGATTACAATGAGCAGTTCTTC. The chain uses TRBV7-9 and TRBJ2-1; D unresolved. V lost 0 bases and J lost 4, with 7 bases in between. This CDR3 spans 14 amino acids. The germline V gene has CDR1 SEHNR and CDR2 FQNEAQ (reference sequence). Filled out from reference TRBV7-9 and TRBJ2-1, the complete variable domain reads DTGVSQNPRHKITKRGQNVTFRCDPISEHNRLYWYRQTLGQGPEFLTYFQNEAQLEKSRLLSDRFSAERPKGSFSTLEIQRTEQGDSAMYLCASSLALDYNEQFFGPGTRLTVL.

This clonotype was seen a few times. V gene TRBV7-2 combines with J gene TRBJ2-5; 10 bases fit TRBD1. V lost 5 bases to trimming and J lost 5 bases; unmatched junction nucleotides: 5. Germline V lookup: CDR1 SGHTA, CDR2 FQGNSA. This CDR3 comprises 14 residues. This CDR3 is CASSGDRGRETQYF. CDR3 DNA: TGTGCCAGCAGCGGCGACAGGGGGCGGGAGACCCAGTACTTC. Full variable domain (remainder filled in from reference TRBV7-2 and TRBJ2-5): GAGVSQSPSNKVTEKGKDVELRCDPISGHTALYWYRQSLGQGLEFLIYFQGNSAPDKSGLPSDRFSAERTGGSVSTLTIQRTQQEDSAVYLCASSGDRGRETQYFGPGTRLLVL.

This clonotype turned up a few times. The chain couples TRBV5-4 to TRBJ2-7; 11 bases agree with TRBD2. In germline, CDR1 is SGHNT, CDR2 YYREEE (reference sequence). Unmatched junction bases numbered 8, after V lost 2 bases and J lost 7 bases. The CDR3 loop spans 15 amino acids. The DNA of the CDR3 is TGTGCCAGCAGCTTCTTGACTAGCGGGAAAGAGGAGCAGTACTTC. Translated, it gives CASSFLTSGKEEQYF. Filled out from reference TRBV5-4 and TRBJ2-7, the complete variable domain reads ETGVTQSPTHLIKTRGQQVTLRCSSQSGHNTVSWYQQALGQGPQFIFQYYREEENGRGNFPPRFSGLQFPNYSSELNVNALELDDSALYLCASSFLTSGKEEQYFGPGTRLTVT.

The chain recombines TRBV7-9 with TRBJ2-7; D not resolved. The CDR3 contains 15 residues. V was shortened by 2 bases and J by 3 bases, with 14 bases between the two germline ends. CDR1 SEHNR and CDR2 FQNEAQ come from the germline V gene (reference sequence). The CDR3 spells CASSLSSTENYEQYF. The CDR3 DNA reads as TGTGCCAGCAGCTTATCCTCGACTGAGAACTACGAGCAGTACTTC.

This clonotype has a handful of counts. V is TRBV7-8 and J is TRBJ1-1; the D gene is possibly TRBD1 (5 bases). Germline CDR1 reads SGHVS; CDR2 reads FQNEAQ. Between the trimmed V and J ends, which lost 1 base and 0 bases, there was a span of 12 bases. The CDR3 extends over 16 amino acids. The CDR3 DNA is TGTGCCAGCAGCTTAGAGTCAGGCAGGGTGAACACTGAAGCTTTCTTT. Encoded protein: CASSLESGRVNTEAFF.

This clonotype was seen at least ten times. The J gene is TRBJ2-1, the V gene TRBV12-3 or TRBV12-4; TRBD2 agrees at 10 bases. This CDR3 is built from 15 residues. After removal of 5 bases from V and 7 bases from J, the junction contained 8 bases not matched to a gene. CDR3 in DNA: TGTGCCAGCAGTCCCGTAGCGGGAGGTGGGAATGAGCAGTTCTTC. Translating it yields CASSPVAGGGNEQFF.

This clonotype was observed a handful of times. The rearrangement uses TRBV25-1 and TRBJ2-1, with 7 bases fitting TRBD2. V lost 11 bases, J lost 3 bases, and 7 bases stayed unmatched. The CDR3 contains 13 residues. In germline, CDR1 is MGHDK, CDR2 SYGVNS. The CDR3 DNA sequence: TGTGCCGTGGGAGGGAGTTACTACAATGAGCAGTTCTTC. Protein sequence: CAVGGSYYNEQFF. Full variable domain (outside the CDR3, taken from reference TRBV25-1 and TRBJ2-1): EADIYQTPRYLVIGTGKKITLECSQTMGHDKMYWYQQDPGMELHLIHYSYGVNSTEKGDLSSESTVSRIRTEHFPLTLESARPSHTSQYLCAVGGSYYNEQFFGPGTRLTVL.

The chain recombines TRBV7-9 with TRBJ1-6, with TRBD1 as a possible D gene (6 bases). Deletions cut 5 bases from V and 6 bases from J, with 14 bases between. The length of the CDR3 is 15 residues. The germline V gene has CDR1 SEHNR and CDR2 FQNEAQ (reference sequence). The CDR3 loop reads CASSLTGRANSPLHF. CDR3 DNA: TGTGCCAGCAGCCTTACAGGGAGGGCTAATTCACCCCTCCACTTT.

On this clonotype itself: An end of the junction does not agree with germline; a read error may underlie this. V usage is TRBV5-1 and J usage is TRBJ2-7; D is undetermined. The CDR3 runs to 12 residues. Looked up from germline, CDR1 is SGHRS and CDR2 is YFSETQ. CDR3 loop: CASRLGRYEQYF. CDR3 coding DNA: TGCGCCAGCAGATTGGGTCGGTACGAGCAGTACTTC.